The 21 T cell receptor beta chains listed next were all sequenced from one sample in a study of primary melanoma T cells and metastatic recurrence (TCRdb year 2020). Libraries came from the immunoSEQ multiplex PCR assay. Not all clones reach the TCRdb copy of this immuneACCESS table, which keeps in-frame sequences only. Checked studies attribute under half of the gap to unresolved V genes and leave the rest unexplained. This sample has 190 or so clones in its table, and 60% to 80% of those were observed once. The ten largest account for less than 45% of the sample. Sequencing input: melanoma tumor tissue. The source is a human donor with melanoma.

The gene calls are TRBV25-1 and TRBJ2-6; D remains ambiguous. Trimming removed 4 bases from V and 0 bases from J, with 7 bases in between. The CDR3 totals 15 residues. The V gene's germline CDR1 is MGHDK and CDR2 SYGVNS. The CDR3 DNA follows: TGTGCCAGCAGTGCCCGGAGCTCTGGGGCCAACGTCCTGACTTTC. This encodes CASSARSSGANVLTF.

DNA for the CDR3: TGTGCCAGCAGCTTAGTTCCGGACACAAGCTACGAGCAGTACTTC. This translates into CASSLVPDTSYEQYF. This rearrangement joins TRBV7-7 to TRBJ2-7, with D possibly being TRBD1 (5 bases). The germline V gene encodes CDR1 SSHAT and CDR2 FNYEAQ (reference sequence). With 1 base removed from V and 3 bases from J, the gap between germline ends came to 13 bases. The CDR3 length is 15 residues.

The chain links TRBV7-1 to TRBJ1-5; perhaps TRBD1 as D (6 bases). TRBV7-1 is marked as an open reading frame, function uncertain. The V end was cut by 5 bases, the J end by 3 bases, with 14 bases between. The CDR3 runs to 15 residues. The CDR3 DNA follows: TGTGCCAGCAGCCCAGGGGTATTAGACAATCAGCCCCAGCATTTT. It codes for CASSPGVLDNQPQHF.

The chain is built from TRBV19 and TRBJ2-5; the match to TRBD2 covers 9 bases. The CDR3 is made up of 15 amino acids. Germline CDR1 and CDR2: LNHDA and SQIVND (reference sequence). Trimming at V came to 3 bases and at J to 4 bases, leaving 6 bases not matched to a gene. The CDR3 spells CASSIASGTGETQYF. CDR3 coding DNA: TGTGCCAGTAGTATCGCTAGCGGGACGGGAGAGACCCAGTACTTC.

This clone was seen only once. This chain uses TRBV19 with TRBJ1-1; possible D gene TRBD1, 6 bases. CDR1 and CDR2 from the germline V gene are LNHDA and SQIVND (reference sequence). Trimming pared 7 bases from V and 5 bases from J, leaving 14 bases between. This CDR3 comprises 13 residues. In nucleotides, the CDR3 is TGTGCCAGTAAACAGGGACTAGGTACTGAAGCTTTCTTT. It encodes CASKQGLGTEAFF. Based on the CDR3 plus reference TRBV19 and TRBJ1-1, the full variable domain is DGGITQSPKYLFRKEGQNVTLSCEQNLNHDAMYWYRQDPGQGLRLIYYSQIVNDFQKGDIAEGYSVSREKKESFPLTVTSAQKNPTAFYLCASKQGLGTEAFFGQGTRLTVV.

The rearrangement uses TRBV1 and TRBJ1-5; the table's D call TRBD1 went unverified against the DNA. TRBV1 is assigned pseudogene status. CDR3 length: 16 residues. CDR3 protein: CASSHLGTGDNQPQHF. In nucleotides, the CDR3 is TGCGCCAGCAGCCACCTGGGGACAGGAGACAATCAGCCCCAGCATTTT.

This sequence joins TRBV23-1 and TRBJ2-2; D is possibly TRBD1 or TRBD2 (6 bases each). TRBV23-1 is placed among ORFs of uncertain function. This CDR3 region has 14 residues. V gave up 6 bases and J gave up 6 bases, with 14 bases separating them. The CDR3 reads CASSQGGYAGELFF. The CDR3 region has the DNA TGCGCCAGCAGCCAAGGGGGGTACGCCGGGGAGCTGTTTTTT.

The CDR3 sequence is CASSSIGGSESTDTQYF. The CDR3 nucleotides read TGTGCCAGTAGCTCAATTGGCGGGAGCGAAAGCACAGATACGCAGTATTTT. The chain joins TRBV19 to TRBJ2-3; 7 bases agree with TRBD2. Per the germline V gene, CDR1 is LNHDA and CDR2 is SQIVND (reference sequence). CDR3 length: 17 residues. V gave up 6 bases and J gave up 0 bases; unmatched junction bases: 12.

This clone was observed a few times. Compared with germline, one end of the junction differs, possibly owing to a read error. The chain links TRBV6-8 to TRBJ2-2, with 11 bases that match TRBD2. Germline V gene data show CDR1 as MNHGY and CDR2 as SAAAGT. The CDR3 is 17 residues long. The CDR3: CVSSYRRLAGGTGELFF. In DNA form, the CDR3 reads TGTGTCAGCAGTTATCGGCGGTTAGCGGGAGGGACCGGGGAGCTGTTTTTT.

The V call is TRBV11-3, the J call TRBJ2-7, with 7 bases that match TRBD2. Germline assignment: CDR1 SGHNT and CDR2 YENEEA. Trimming took 3 bases from V and 5 from J; bases not matched to a gene: 10. This CDR3 contains 15 residues. CDR3 DNA: TGTGCCAGCAGCTTGGAGGCGGGGGTTCGGAACGAGCAGTACTTC. Its translation is CASSLEAGVRNEQYF.

The chain is built from TRBV5-1 and TRBJ1-1; D perhaps matches TRBD1 (6 bases). The germline CDR1 and CDR2 sequences are SGHRS and YFSETQ. The CDR3 is 16 residues long. Trimming pared 0 bases from V and 0 bases from J, leaving 12 bases between. The CDR3 DNA follows: TGCGCCAGCAGCTTGGAGGGGGGCGCCATGAACACTGAAGCTTTCTTT. Protein: CASSLEGGAMNTEAFF.

The CDR3 bases are TGTGCCAGCGCCGGCGGGGGCTCTGGAAACACCATATATTTT. Translated, it gives CASAGGGSGNTIYF. V gene TRBV11-3 combines with J gene TRBJ1-3, with a possible D match to TRBD1 (5 bases). The germline V and J ends were trimmed by 8 bases and 0 bases, with 11 bases remaining between them. The CDR3 covers 14 residues. In germline, CDR1 is SGHNT, CDR2 YENEEA. The entire variable domain, with the rest obtained from reference TRBV11-3 and TRBJ1-3, is as follows: EAGVVQSPRYKIIEKKQPVAFWCNPISGHNTLYWYLQNLGQGPELLIRYENEEAVDDSQLPKDRFSAERLKGVDSTLKIQPAELGDSAVYLCASAGGGSGNTIYFGEGSWLTVV.

There are a few counts of this clone. This chain uses TRBV11-3 with TRBJ1-1; TRBD1 is a possible D gene (5 bases). CDR1 is SGHNT, CDR2 YENEEA, per germline. Trimming took off 5 bases at V and 4 bases at J, with 14 bases between the two ends. The CDR3 is 14 amino acids. In nucleotides, the CDR3 is TGTGCCAGCAGCCCCACCGGGGGGGGCACTGAAGCTTTCTTT. Its translation is CASSPTGGGTEAFF.

The rearrangement joins TRBV28 to TRBJ1-2, with TRBD1 matching over 7 bases. J gave up 7 bases and V 2 bases, and 7 bases lay outside the gene matches. Germline CDR1 reads MDHEN; CDR2 reads SYDVKM. The CDR3 has 14 amino acids. CDR3 DNA sequence: TGTGCCAGCAGTTTACTCGCCGACAGGGTTGGCTACACCTTC. Translating gives CASSLLADRVGYTF.

The genes are TRBV11-3 and TRBJ2-1, with D perhaps TRBD1 (7 bases). Germline CDR1 SGHNT, CDR2 YENEEA. The CDR3 is 16 residues long. The V end lost 5 bases, the J end lost 10 bases, and 24 bases lay between the germline ends. CDR3 in amino acids: CASSPSLRQGGGEQFF. In DNA, the CDR3 is TGTGCCAGCAGCCCCTCCCTCCGTCAGGGGGGCGGGGAGCAGTTCTTC.

This clone is a singleton in its sample. This chain joins TRBV14 and TRBJ1-1; a possible D gene is TRBD1 (5 bases). The CDR3 runs to 13 residues. The germline V gene has CDR1 SGHDN and CDR2 FVKESK. V gave up 0 bases and J gave up 8 bases, with 10 bases separating them. The CDR3 DNA reads as TGTGCCAGCAGCCAAGAAGGGACCAGAGAAGCTTTCTTT. It translates to CASSQEGTREAFF.

The J gene is TRBJ1-3, the V gene TRBV18; perhaps TRBD1 as D (5 bases). CDR1 is KGHSH and CDR2 is LQKENI in the germline V gene. With 5 bases removed from V and 3 bases from J, the gap between germline ends came to 20 bases. CDR3 length equals 17 residues. This chain's CDR3 is CASSRSGQGTFGNTIYF. The CDR3 nucleotides are TGTGCCAGCTCAAGGTCCGGACAAGGGACTTTTGGAAACACCATATATTTT. The full variable domain, in which reference TRBV18 and TRBJ1-3 provide the parts outside the CDR3, is NAGVMQNPRHLVRRRGQEARLRCSPMKGHSHVYWYRQLPEEGLKFMVYLQKENIIDESGMPKERFSAEFPKEGPSILRIQQVVRGDSAAYFCASSRSGQGTFGNTIYFGEGSWLTVV.

The chain joins TRBV5-1 to TRBJ2-3, with 7 positions matching TRBD2. This CDR3 has 18 residues. V was pared by 1 base and J by 0 bases, with 11 bases of the junction left unmatched. CDR1 is SGHRS, CDR2 YFSETQ, per germline. CDR3 protein: CASSLSRAGLKSTDTQYF. For the CDR3, the DNA is TGCGCCAGCAGCTTGTCCCGAGCGGGACTAAAAAGCACAGATACGCAGTATTTT.

This chain connects TRBV29-1 to TRBJ1-3; 10 bases agree with TRBD1. The germline CDR1 and CDR2 sequences are SQVTM and ANQGSEA. The junction had 2 bases not matched to a gene; V was cut back by 6 bases and J by 0 bases. This CDR3 contains 14 residues. CDR3 region: CSVGDRGSGNTIYF. CDR3 sequence (DNA): TGCAGCGTGGGGGACAGGGGCTCTGGAAACACCATATATTTT.

This clone is hyperexpanded in the sample. The rearrangement links TRBV6-8 to TRBJ1-4; D remains ambiguous. V was pared by 6 bases and J by 4 bases, with 12 bases between. The CDR3 loop spans 14 amino acids. The germline V gene has CDR1 MNHGY and CDR2 SAAAGT. The CDR3 bases are TGTGCCAGCAGGAATTCGAAAATTAATGAAAAACTGTTTTTT. Amino acid sequence: CASRNSKINEKLFF.

The chain combines TRBV12-5 with TRBJ2-2, with D tentatively TRBD1 (7 bases). The germline CDR1 and CDR2 sequences are LGHNT and FRNRAP. V was cut by 3 bases and J by 5 bases, with 16 bases left in between. The CDR3 extends over 16 amino acids. The CDR3 nucleotides read TGTGCTAGTGGTTTACTGTGGCAGGGGGGAACCGGGGAGCTGTTTTTT. Translated: CASGLLWQGGTGELFF.